This passage covers 16 T cell receptor beta chains from one sample sequenced in a study of blood T cell repertoires in COVID-19. TCRdb keeps only in-frame clones here, not all; method: immunoSEQ multiplex PCR. The top ten clones hold 9.8% of a sample with approximately 180,000 clones, approximately 85% of them seen once. Sequenced: peripheral blood. These receptors were collected from a woman older than 75 with acute or convalescent COVID-19.

The V and J genes are TRBV2 and TRBJ2-4; D is perhaps TRBD2 (5 bases). The CDR3 is 15 residues long. V lost 7 bases to trimming and J lost 0 bases, with 13 bases between them. CDR1 SNHLY and CDR2 FYNNEI come from the germline V gene. In DNA, the CDR3 is TGTGCCAGCACTGGACTCACAGTAGCCAAAAACATTCAGTACTTC. It is translated as CASTGLTVAKNIQYF.

This clone occurred once. The chain couples TRBV2 to TRBJ2-2, with TRBD1 matching 10 bases. Germline V gives CDR1 SNHLY, CDR2 FYNNEI. CDR3 length: 14 residues. V shed 7 bases, J shed 4 bases, and the junction held 3 bases outside the gene matches. This CDR3 is CASKDRGITGELFF. The CDR3 DNA reads TGTGCCAGCAAGGACAGGGGGATCACCGGGGAGCTGTTTTTT.

This chain connects TRBV5-6 to TRBJ2-5; D possibly corresponds to TRBD1 (5 bases). Germline V gene lookup returns CDR1 SGHDT and CDR2 YYEEEE. The V gene lost 2 bases and the J gene lost 5 bases, with 10 bases spanning the gap. This CDR3 spans 13 amino acids. The CDR3 loop reads CASSLGARETQYF. The DNA of the CDR3 is TGTGCCAGCAGCTTAGGGGCCCGGGAGACCCAGTACTTC.

The chain is built from TRBV6-4 and TRBJ2-2; 9 positions agree with TRBD1. V gave up 4 bases and J gave up 0 bases; unmatched junction bases: 3. The CDR3 consists of 16 residues. Germline-derived CDR1 and CDR2 are MRHNA and SNTAGT. Here the CDR3 reads CASSGQGGPNTGELFF. The CDR3 region has the DNA TGTGCCAGCAGTGGACAGGGGGGACCGAACACCGGGGAGCTGTTTTTT.

The chain uses TRBV9 and TRBJ2-5, with TRBD1 matching over 9 bases. There are 14 residues in the CDR3. Per the germline V gene, CDR1 is SGDLS and CDR2 is YYNGEE. Trimming took 4 bases from V and 5 from J; bases not matched to a gene: 6. This CDR3 is CASSNGQGRETQYF. The CDR3 nucleotides are TGTGCCAGCAGCAACGGACAGGGGAGGGAGACCCAGTACTTC.

The rearrangement joins TRBV7-2 to TRBJ1-2; D call uncertain. Per the germline V gene, CDR1 is SGHTA and CDR2 is FQGNSA. The CDR3 extends over 16 amino acids. Trimming removed 1 base at V and 4 bases at J, with 16 bases between. The CDR3 spells CASSLVLAGGSYGYTF. Here the CDR3 DNA reads TGTGCCAGCAGCTTAGTTCTTGCAGGAGGCAGCTATGGCTACACCTTC.

The sample holds a few counts of this clone. The chain uses TRBV11-2 and TRBJ1-4, with 8 nucleotides matching TRBD1. Trimming took 2 bases from V and 5 from J; bases not matched to a gene: 4. The CDR3 runs to 15 residues. Germline V gives CDR1 SGHAT, CDR2 FQNNGV. CDR3 loop: CASSLQTGGNEKLFF. The DNA for the CDR3 is TGTGCCAGCAGCTTACAAACAGGGGGAAATGAAAAACTGTTTTTT.

This rearrangement joins TRBV14 to TRBJ2-7, with 9 positions matching TRBD2. Germline lookup yields CDR1 SGHDN and CDR2 FVKESK. Germline trimming cut 3 bases from V and 3 bases from J; bases unmatched to any gene: 3. This CDR3 has 14 residues. The CDR3 here is CASSHRTSDYEQYF. CDR3 nucleotide sequence: TGTGCCAGCAGCCACAGGACTAGCGACTACGAGCAGTACTTC.

This clone showed up just once. The V gene is TRBV7-8, the J gene TRBJ1-4; 8 positions agree with TRBD1. The CDR3 is 15 amino acids. CDR1 is SGHVS, CDR2 FQNEAQ, per germline. Trimming cost V 3 bases and J 6 bases; bases outside gene matches: 6. The DNA of the CDR3 is TGTGCCAGCAGCTTGATTCAGGGGGCTTATGAAAAACTGTTTTTT. Protein: CASSLIQGAYEKLFF.

This chain joins TRBV7-2 and TRBJ1-2; 7 bases are a match to TRBD1. The germline V gene encodes CDR1 SGHTA and CDR2 FQGNSA. J gave up 4 bases and V 1 base, and 3 bases lay outside the gene matches. The CDR3 runs 14 residues. Here the CDR3 reads CASSLDRTGYGYTF. Written as DNA, the CDR3 is TGTGCCAGCAGCTTAGACAGGACAGGCTATGGCTACACCTTC.

The chain combines TRBV9 with TRBJ2-3, with a tentative D call TRBD2 (6 bases). V was shortened by 0 bases and J by 3 bases, with 11 bases between the two germline ends. CDR1 is SGDLS and CDR2 is YYNGEE in the germline V gene. This CDR3 has 15 residues. The CDR3 loop reads CASSVGVAATDTQYF. DNA for the CDR3: TGTGCCAGCAGCGTAGGGGTAGCGGCGACAGATACGCAGTATTTT.

DNA for the CDR3: TGTGCCTCCGCCGCACACAACTATGGCTACACCTTC. Protein: CASAAHNYGYTF. The chain employs TRBV30 and TRBJ1-2, with no clear D. In germline, CDR1 is GTSNPN, CDR2 SVGIG (reference sequence). This CDR3 is 12 amino acids long. Trimming pared 7 bases from V and 2 bases from J, leaving 11 bases between.

CDR3 nucleotide sequence: TGCAGTGCTAGTATGGCTAGCGGGGGGGATACGCAGTATTTT. Encoded protein: CSASMASGGDTQYF. The V gene is TRBV20-1, the J gene TRBJ2-3; 11 bases map to TRBD2. The CDR3 length is 14 residues. V gave up 3 bases and J gave up 6 bases; unmatched junction bases: 5. Germline V gene lookup returns CDR1 DFQATT and CDR2 SNEGSKA (reference sequence).

The genes are TRBV9 and TRBJ1-2; TRBD1 aligns across 7 bases. The V segment lost 4 bases and the J segment 2 bases; nucleotides outside the gene matches: 5. Looked up from germline, CDR1 is SGDLS and CDR2 is YYNGEE. The CDR3 is 14 residues long. This CDR3 reads CASSPGTENYGYTF. CDR3 coding DNA: TGTGCCAGCAGCCCCGGGACAGAAAACTATGGCTACACCTTC.

V usage is TRBV7-9 and J usage is TRBJ1-3, with TRBD1 as a possible D gene (5 bases). CDR3 length equals 18 residues. V was shortened by 2 bases and J by 1 base, with 18 bases between the two germline ends. CDR1 SEHNR and CDR2 FQNEAQ come from the germline V gene (reference sequence). This CDR3 reads CASSLFTGRGASGNTIYF. Written as DNA, the CDR3 is TGTGCCAGCAGCTTATTCACAGGACGCGGAGCTTCTGGAAACACCATATATTTT. The complete variable domain, with remaining parts taken from reference TRBV7-9 and TRBJ1-3, reads DTGVSQNPRHKITKRGQNVTFRCDPISEHNRLYWYRQTLGQGPEFLTYFQNEAQLEKSRLLSDRFSAERPKGSFSTLEIQRTEQGDSAMYLCASSLFTGRGASGNTIYFGEGSWLTVV.

This clone occurred a few times. The chain couples TRBV19 to TRBJ1-4; TRBD1 agrees at 7 bases. The CDR3 extends over 15 amino acids. The V gene's germline CDR1 is LNHDA and CDR2 SQIVND (reference sequence). Trimming took 7 bases from V and 6 from J; bases not matched to a gene: 11. As DNA, the CDR3 is TGTGCCAGTATAGGCAGGGGGAGAAAAGATGAAAAACTGTTTTTT. Its translation: CASIGRGRKDEKLFF.